This TCR beta chain was identified in a study of blood T cell repertoires in COVID-19. Authors' methods: Reference gene primer amplification gave nucleated cell count estimates. The assay was immunoSEQ multiplex PCR, and TCRdb's table has in-frame clones only and misses some. The DNA was the basis for D and trimming; V, J and clone size are from that table. Of more than 15,000 clones in the sample, roughly 78% were seen once. Germline values: CDR1 SGHRS, CDR2 YFSETQ. This CDR3 spans 16 amino acids. V gave up 3 bases and J gave up 7 bases; unmatched junction bases: 10. This clone was found once. The genes are TRBV5-1 and TRBJ2-1; TRBD2 matches at 10 bases. The TCR originated in a man aged 55 to 70 with active or convalescent COVID-19. Input material: peripheral blood. CDR3 nucleotides: TGCGCCAGCAGCTCCAAGCGGGAGGGCCCAAGGAATGAGCAGTTCTTC. It yields the protein CASSSKREGPRNEQFF.